The rows below give T cell receptor beta chains drawn from one sample of a study of glioma-infiltrating T cells. TCRdb reanalysed the multiplex PCR reads using MiXCR and keeps one entry per CDR3 protein. The profile shows about 140,000 distinct CDR3 sequences, 35% to 50% of them singletons. The sequenced sample consisted of glioma tissue, nonneoplastic brain tissue, or PBMCs (not recorded which). Receptors were obtained from a human donor with low-grade glioma or glioblastoma, undergoing nonglioma brain surgery, or in good health (not recorded which). The CDR3 runs from the conserved cysteine through the conserved F or W. D genes are given only for firm matches.

d_gene	j_gene	v_gene	CDR3aa
.	TRBJ2-3	TRBV12-3/TRBV12-4	CASSLGGVLTDTQYF
.	TRBJ1-1	TRBV6-2/TRBV6-3	CASSAGGLDTEAFF
.	TRBJ1-1	TRBV6-5	CASSLGTHTEAFF
.	.	TRBV7-2	CASSLRLAVQETQYF
.	TRBJ2-7	TRBV15	CATGSRAGVEQYF
.	TRBJ1-2	TRBV7-2	CASSSYLNYGYTF
.	TRBJ1-6	TRBV6-2/TRBV6-3	CASSYSRVENSPLHF
.	TRBJ1-1	TRBV18	CASSPHLSNTEAFF
.	TRBJ1-5	TRBV18	CASSPISGNQPQHF
.	TRBJ1-2	TRBV6-2/TRBV6-3	CASSYLGIDYGYTF
.	TRBJ2-3	TRBV7-6	CASSRYSSTDTQYF
.	TRBJ1-2	TRBV2	CASSDDYGYTF
TRBD1	TRBJ1-2	TRBV20-1	CSASGQDQSTYNYGYTF
TRBD1	TRBJ2-3	TRBV27	CATQGVADTQYF
.	TRBJ1-1	TRBV20-1	CGCWTVTEAFF
.	TRBJ2-5	TRBV7-2	CASSKPGNRLETQYF
TRBD1	TRBJ1-1	TRBV19	CASRLRQGPLLNTEAFF
.	TRBJ2-1	TRBV6-1	CASSTGSSYDEQFF
.	TRBJ2-7	TRBV20-1	CSARDLSVDYEQYF
.	TRBJ2-7	TRBV6-1	CASRAGDGTYEQYF
.	TRBJ1-1	TRBV10-3	CAISGGKLNTEAFF
.	TRBJ1-2	TRBV2	CASSELEGVGYTF
TRBD2	TRBJ2-1	TRBV20-1	CSAKGLYNEQFF
.	TRBJ1-1	TRBV15	CATSRDFERGAFF
.	TRBJ2-7	TRBV6-2/TRBV6-3	CASSYSSLRSREGYEQYF
TRBD1	TRBJ2-3	TRBV7-6	CASSLLPGTAGTDTQYF
TRBD2	TRBJ2-3	TRBV6-2/TRBV6-3	CASRLAGDSADTQYF
TRBD2	TRBJ2-7	TRBV20-1	CSAMTSGRPYEQYF
.	TRBJ1-6	TRBV6-1	CASSPSTGKAGSPLHF
.	TRBJ1-2	TRBV6-2/TRBV6-3	CASRAGTPSSYGYTF
TRBD1	TRBJ2-1	TRBV6-2/TRBV6-3	CASSVPGQTGYNVQFF
.	TRBJ2-7	TRBV12-3/TRBV12-4	CASSLYSYEQYF
.	TRBJ2-1	TRBV6-1	CASSIIAGNYNEQFF
.	TRBJ1-5	TRBV27	CASSLTFNQPQHF
.	TRBJ2-3	TRBV4-2	CASSQDFRTDTQYF
.	TRBJ1-1	TRBV7-3	CASSPDGNTEAFF
.	TRBJ1-4	TRBV28	CASGLTAQGLGANEKLFF
.	TRBJ1-1	TRBV20-1	CSARGFRGSGRSTEAFF
.	TRBJ2-5	TRBV18	CASSPPQLQTQYF
.	TRBJ2-5	TRBV27	CASSPEGETQYF
.	TRBJ2-7	TRBV6-1	CASSEGNLVFGQYF
TRBD2	TRBJ2-2	TRBV7-2	CASSLTSGANTGELFF
.	TRBJ2-5	TRBV18	CASLGQSQETQYF
.	TRBJ2-1	TRBV6-2/TRBV6-3	CVSSLTESSYNEQFF
.	TRBJ2-7	TRBV20-1	CSVPTWDRFSSYEQYF
.	TRBJ2-1	TRBV4-2	CASSQDLTPYNEQFF